Detailed here is one T cell receptor (beta chain). Its antigen is unknown. This sample was taken from a study of cytomegalovirus exposure and HLA in healthy donors. General observations from the study: Some highly shared sequence variants likely arose as a pipeline artifact. In an earlier analysis, productive rearrangement rates for most beta V segments clustered near 87% or 30%.

The PCR contained 60 Vbeta and 13 Jbeta primers. Profiled with immunoSEQ multiplex PCR; TCRdb holds only in-frame clones, not every one. The sample holds some 180,000 clones; more than 70% are singletons and the top ten take approximately 1.7%. There are 14 residues in the CDR3. V gave up 4 bases and J gave up 0 bases; unmatched junction bases: 2. The chain employs TRBV23-1 and TRBJ2-7, with 8 bases aligning to TRBD1. TRBV23-1 has ORF status, its function being uncertain. This TCR derives from a man aged 40-55 years in good health and CMV-seropositive. The sequencing sample was made of PBMCs. In DNA form, the CDR3 reads TGCGCCAGCAGTCTGGGGACAGGCTCCTACGAGCAGTACTTC. Translation gives CASSLGTGSYEQYF.